The sequence of this T cell receptor beta chain was determined in a study of blood T cell repertoires in COVID-19. In the study overall: The origin of the acute and convalescent COVID-19 samples was the United States, Italy and Spain. In each case, the material was cDNA or gDNA derived from T cells, B-cell-depleted T cells, or PBMCs.

Per the original methods: Researchers report that nucleated cell counts were estimated from reference gene primer amplification. Generated by immunoSEQ multiplex PCR, the TCRdb table keeps only in-frame clones and is missing some. For V, J and clone size, that table is used; D and trimming come from the DNA. This table holds 110,000 to 150,000 clones, over 70% found once. This clone was recorded a few times. Sequencing was performed on peripheral blood. This TCR came from a woman aged 55-69 years with acute or convalescent COVID-19.

CDR3 residues: CASSPSGLHYEQYF. For the CDR3, the DNA is TGTGCCAGCAGCCCTAGCGGGCTTCACTACGAGCAGTACTTC. The chain carries TRBV7-9 and TRBJ2-7; 8 bases line up with TRBD2. The germline V gene encodes CDR1 SEHNR and CDR2 FQNEAQ (reference sequence). The CDR3 is 14 amino acids. The ends lost 5 bases at V and 3 bases at J; junction bases unmatched: 6. Filled out from reference TRBV7-9 and TRBJ2-7, the complete variable domain reads DTGVSQNPRHKITKRGQNVTFRCDPISEHNRLYWYRQTLGQGPEFLTYFQNEAQLEKSRLLSDRFSAERPKGSFSTLEIQRTEQGDSAMYLCASSPSGLHYEQYFGPGTRLTVT.